This T cell receptor (beta chain) came from a study of control samples from healthy donors and cancer patients. TCRdb's table, derived via immunoSEQ multiplex PCR, lists solely in-frame clones and lacks some. The sample yields 150,000 or so clones, about 94% seen once. This clone was counted once. This CDR3 contains 15 residues. Trimming removed 5 bases from V and 1 base from J, with 15 bases in between. The germline CDR1 and CDR2 sequences are SGHRS and YFSETQ. The V call is TRBV5-1, the J call TRBJ1-1, with a tentative D call TRBD1 (6 bases). The sample was blood. The receptor was derived from a man between 40 and 49 years old in good health. CDR3 in amino acids: CASRGAGARNTEAFF. The DNA for the CDR3 is TGCGCCAGCAGAGGGGCGGGGGCCAGGAACACTGAAGCTTTCTTT.